This TCR beta chain is drawn from a study of T cell repertoires in cytomegalovirus infection. Whole-study context: As its CMV epitopes, the study selected recently identified HLA-C-restricted and well-studied HLA-B-restricted targets. Public TCR beta signatures were indicative of both CMV infection and a matching HLA type. Study-wide results and limits: Individuals carrying CMV plus the relevant HLA were identified by cumulative frequency of public TCR beta families. The study found HLA-C-restricted CMV-specific TCR beta clonotypes dominating the ex vivo response.

In regard to this clonotype: Its antigen is still unknown.

Using its own MiXCR run on the reads, TCRdb lists one record per CDR3 protein. The table lists 640,000 or so distinct CDR3 sequences, roughly a third of them singletons, with around a sixth in the top ten. The source is a human donor in good health (CMV status not recorded). Some clones in this sample may be carry-over from other donors' samples. The material was cultured PBMCs, obtained from culture after CMV antigen stimulation.

CDR3 sequence reads: CASSLLVESTDTQYF. The CDR3 DNA reads as TGTGCCAGCAGCCTACTAGTAGAAAGCACAGATACGCAGTATTTT. J is TRBJ2-3 and V is TRBV6-1; TRBD2 might be the D (5 bases). The CDR3 spans 15 residues. Trimming cost V 6 bases and J 0 bases, with 13 bases left between them. Looked up from germline, CDR1 is MNHNS and CDR2 is SASEGT.